The 22 T cell receptor beta chains below were found in one sample sequenced in a study of blood T cell repertoires in COVID-19. Clones were sequenced by immunoSEQ multiplex PCR, and TCRdb holds only the in-frame ones, with some missing. In the table there are 250,000 to 350,000 clones, 87% of which are singletons. The specimen sequenced was peripheral blood. The origin of the receptors is a man younger than 30 with active or convalescent COVID-19.

The chain combines TRBV18 with TRBJ2-7; TRBD1 matches 7 bases. The CDR3 sequence is 13 residues long. The germline V gene has CDR1 KGHSH and CDR2 LQKENI. After removal of 3 bases from V and 3 bases from J, the junction contained 2 bases not matched to a gene. In DNA form, the CDR3 reads TGTGCCAGCTCACCGGGACAGAACTACGAGCAGTACTTC. This translates into CASSPGQNYEQYF.

The chain uses TRBV7-9 and TRBJ1-6; no firm D call. The V end was cut by 1 base, the J end by 8 bases, with 3 bases between. CDR3 length: 12 residues. CDR1 and CDR2 from the germline V gene are SEHNR and FQNEAQ (reference sequence). The CDR3: CASSLGDSPLHF. The CDR3 nucleotides read TGTGCCAGCAGCTTAGGAGATTCACCCCTCCACTTT.

This clone occurred once. The gene calls are TRBV19 and TRBJ1-5; D not resolved. V lost 3 bases and J lost 4, with 10 bases in between. The CDR3 contains 14 residues. The germline gives CDR1 LNHDA, CDR2 SQIVND (reference sequence). CDR3 sequence reads: CASSILYQNQPQHF. Written as DNA, the CDR3 is TGTGCCAGTAGTATTTTGTATCAGAATCAGCCCCAGCATTTT.

The chain couples TRBV27 to TRBJ1-5; D may be TRBD1 (5 bases). The CDR3 covers 14 residues. Looked up from germline, CDR1 is MNHEY and CDR2 is SMNVEV (reference sequence). V lost 6 bases and J lost 7, with 16 bases in between. As DNA, the CDR3 is TGTGCCAGCAGCCACAGGAAGACGGGCCAGCCCCAGCATTTT. Translation: CASSHRKTGQPQHF.

The chain joins TRBV7-9 to TRBJ1-5; 9 bases align to TRBD1. The CDR3 totals 14 residues. J was trimmed by 3 bases and V by 8 bases; bases with no gene match: 5. Germline V gives CDR1 SEHNR, CDR2 FQNEAQ (reference sequence). The CDR3 reads CASARTGANQPQHF. The CDR3 DNA reads as TGTGCCAGCGCACGGACAGGGGCCAATCAGCCCCAGCATTTT.

This chain links TRBV11-1 with TRBJ2-1; 10 nucleotides match TRBD2. V was clipped by 5 bases and J by 9 bases; unmatched bases: 13. CDR1 and CDR2 from the germline V gene are SGHAT and FQDESV (reference sequence). The CDR3 has 16 amino acids. The CDR3 loop is CASSRGLARGGVEQFF. In nucleotides, the CDR3 is TGTGCCAGCAGCCGGGGACTAGCGCGAGGGGGGGTTGAGCAGTTCTTC.

The chain carries TRBV7-3 and TRBJ1-1, with TRBD1 matching over 9 bases. This CDR3 comprises 15 residues. V gave up 5 bases and J gave up 0 bases; unmatched junction bases: 4. Germline assignment: CDR1 SGHTA and CDR2 FQGTGA. This chain's CDR3 is CASSLTGGMNTEAFF. CDR3 DNA sequence: TGTGCCAGCAGCCTGACAGGGGGGATGAACACTGAAGCTTTCTTT.

This chain connects TRBV7-8 to TRBJ1-2; 8 positions agree with TRBD1. Germline CDR1 is SGHVS and CDR2 is FQNEAQ. The CDR3 contains 13 residues. The V gene end was trimmed by 4 bases and the J gene end by 3 bases; junction bases not matched to a gene: 1. CDR3 DNA sequence: TGTGCCAGCAGCTCGGACAGGGACTATGGCTACACCTTC. This gives the protein CASSSDRDYGYTF.

This clone has only one observation. The genes are TRBV5-1 and TRBJ2-7; 10 bases are a match to TRBD2. The CDR3 is 15 residues long. V trimming: 1 base; J trimming: 4 bases; junction bases outside the gene matches: 5. Germline-derived CDR1 and CDR2 are SGHRS and YFSETQ. DNA for the CDR3: TGCGCCAGCAGCTTGACTAGCGGGGTCAAATACGAGCAGTACTTC. This gives the protein CASSLTSGVKYEQYF.

V gene TRBV10-1 combines with J gene TRBJ1-6, with D maybe TRBD1 (5 bases). Deletions cut 6 bases from V and 4 bases from J, with 19 bases between. The CDR3 is made up of 17 amino acids. Germline CDR1 and CDR2: WNHNN and SYGVQD (reference sequence). DNA for the CDR3: TGCGCCAGCAGGGAAAAATTCGGGGGGAAATATAATTCACCCCTCCACTTT. As protein: CASREKFGGKYNSPLHF.

The chain has TRBV19 and TRBJ2-3; 8 bases fit TRBD2. J gave up 2 bases and V 4 bases, and 8 bases lay outside the gene matches. CDR1 and CDR2 from the germline V gene are LNHDA and SQIVND (reference sequence). The CDR3 sequence is 16 residues long. The CDR3 sequence: CASSNDSGRHTDTQYF. Written as DNA, the CDR3 is TGTGCCAGTAGTAATGACAGCGGGAGACACACAGATACGCAGTATTTT.

This clone was counted once. This sequence joins TRBV11-2 and TRBJ1-1, with 9 nucleotides matching TRBD1. Trimming cost V 5 bases and J 1 base; bases outside gene matches: 2. The CDR3 has 14 residues. Germline V gene data show CDR1 as SGHAT and CDR2 as FQNNGV. The DNA of the CDR3 is TGTGCCAGCAGCGCGGACAGGGGGAACACTGAAGCTTTCTTT. Translating gives CASSADRGNTEAFF.

This clone has just a few counts. The V call is TRBV18, the J call TRBJ1-4, with TRBD1 identical over 7 bases. V shed 3 bases and J 4 bases; nucleotides not matched to a gene: 2. Per the germline V gene, CDR1 is KGHSH and CDR2 is LQKENI. The CDR3 is 14 residues long. This chain's CDR3 is CASSPGQRNEKLFF. The CDR3 DNA follows: TGTGCCAGCTCACCGGGACAGCGTAATGAAAAACTGTTTTTT.

The rearrangement joins TRBV13 to TRBJ2-5; the D gene is possibly TRBD1 (5 bases). Trimming stripped 5 bases from V and 1 base from J, with 11 bases between. Germline CDR1 reads PRHDT; CDR2 reads FYEKMQ (reference sequence). The CDR3 has 14 amino acids. CDR3 DNA sequence: TGTGCCAGCAGCCGCGGACACATCCAAGAGACCCAGTACTTC. This encodes CASSRGHIQETQYF.

This clone occurred a few times. The gene calls are TRBV6-2 or TRBV6-3 and TRBJ1-6; 8 bases agree with TRBD1. CDR1 is MNHEY and CDR2 is SVGEGT in the germline V gene. The CDR3 runs to 14 residues. Trimming cost V 6 bases and J 10 bases; bases outside gene matches: 8. The CDR3 here is CASSLGQGDSPLHF. The CDR3 DNA sequence: TGTGCCAGCAGCCTCGGACAGGGAGACTCACCCCTCCACTTT.

The chain recombines TRBV18 with TRBJ2-7, with TRBD1 as a possible D gene (5 bases). Germline values: CDR1 KGHSH, CDR2 LQKENI. V lost 0 bases and J lost 6, with 21 bases in between. CDR3 length equals 17 residues. CDR3 DNA: TGTGCCAGCTCACCACCGGCTTATGACAGTAAGCACTTCGAGCAGTACTTC. This sequence encodes CASSPPAYDSKHFEQYF.

The chain recombines TRBV5-1 with TRBJ2-1; TRBD1 is a possible D gene (5 bases). Germline CDR1 reads SGHRS; CDR2 reads YFSETQ. This CDR3 contains 16 residues. Deletions cut 4 bases from V and 7 bases from J, with 21 bases between. The chain's CDR3 is CASSTATGHGLNEQFF. The CDR3 coding sequence is TGCGCCAGCAGCACTGCAACCGGACATGGATTGAATGAGCAGTTCTTC.

The V and J genes are TRBV24-1 and TRBJ1-2, with a tentative D call TRBD1 (6 bases). In germline, CDR1 is KGHDR, CDR2 SFDVKD. The CDR3 has 14 amino acids. V lost 3 bases, J lost 5 bases, and 12 bases lay in between. In nucleotides, the CDR3 is TGTGCCACCAGTGATACCCGGACAGCTTATGGCTACACCTTC. This gives the protein CATSDTRTAYGYTF.

The chain links TRBV7-9 to TRBJ1-2; possibly TRBD1 for D (6 bases). The CDR3 sequence is 15 residues long. Trimming took 1 base from V and 2 from J, leaving 11 bases between them. Germline-derived CDR1 and CDR2 are SEHNR and FQNEAQ (reference sequence). The CDR3 here is CASSLVQGWNYGYTF. CDR3 in DNA: TGTGCCAGCAGCTTAGTGCAGGGGTGGAACTATGGCTACACCTTC.

V gene TRBV5-5 combines with J gene TRBJ2-7; no definite D call. Germline-derived CDR1 and CDR2 are SGHKS and YYEKEE (reference sequence). V was trimmed by 0 bases and J by 2 bases, leaving 9 bases between them. This CDR3 has 14 amino acids. In DNA, the CDR3 is TGTGCCAGCAGCTTGGAGCGAGTCCCCTACGAGCAGTACTTC. Its protein is CASSLERVPYEQYF.

With regard to this clone: At one boundary the junction diverges from the germline segment, which might be a read error. The CDR3 loop reads CASTGQGNKKLFF. CDR3 sequence (DNA): TGTGCCAGCACCGGACAGGGTAATAAAAAACTGTTTTTT. The rearrangement links TRBV6-5 to TRBJ1-4; TRBD1 agrees at 8 bases. The CDR3 spans 13 residues. The germline V gene encodes CDR1 MNHEY and CDR2 SVGAGI.

The genes are TRBV19 and TRBJ1-5; D is ambiguous. V lost 8 bases and J 3 bases, leaving 8 bases between the germline ends. This CDR3 has 12 amino acids. CDR1 is LNHDA and CDR2 is SQIVND in the germline V gene (reference sequence). The CDR3: CASVLHNQPQHF. In DNA, the CDR3 is TGTGCCAGTGTTTTACACAATCAGCCCCAGCATTTT.